The TCR beta chain described here comes from a study of blood T cell repertoires in COVID-19. Method: immunoSEQ multiplex PCR; TCRdb's copy keeps in-frame clones and lacks some. The sample records about 66,000 clones, roughly 75% being singletons. Germline-derived CDR1 and CDR2 are MDHEN and SYDVKM. CDR3 size: 13 residues. V was pared by 2 bases and J by 1 base, with 5 bases between. The genes are TRBV28 and TRBJ2-5; no reliable D call. The clonotype originates from a human donor in a cohort sampled during active COVID-19. Sequenced: peripheral blood. The CDR3 DNA sequence: TGTGCCAGCAGTTTACCAGGCCAAGAGACCCAGTACTTC. It yields the protein CASSLPGQETQYF.